This TCR beta chain appears in the sequencing data of a study of technical replicates of blood from a few donors. Here immunoSEQ multiplex PCR was the method, and the copy in TCRdb shows in-frame clones only, minus some. The data hold tens of thousands of clones, with 91% observed a single time. Germline V gives CDR1 MGHRA, CDR2 YSYEKL. The CDR3 loop spans 12 amino acids. Trimming left V 0 bases short and J 9 bases short, with 8 bases between. Sequenced input: T cells isolated from PBMCs. This chain joins TRBV4-1 and TRBJ1-2; no clear D gene. The TCR sequence derives from a human donor in good health. DNA of the CDR3: TGCGCCAGCAGCCAAGATGGGAGGAGCTACACCTTC. Translating gives CASSQDGRSYTF.